This TCR beta chain comes out of a study of sequential checkpoint blockade in melanoma. From germline, CDR1 is LNHDA and CDR2 SQIVND (reference sequence). This CDR3 spans 13 amino acids. J was trimmed by 8 bases and V by 10 bases; bases with no gene match: 9. Method: immunoSEQ multiplex PCR; TCRdb's copy keeps in-frame clones and lacks some. The sample shows under 20,000 clones, 72% of them seen only once. Treatment of the sample: randomized to nivolumab then ipilimumab (arm A) or the reverse (arm B). No patient had prior DNA-damaging chemotherapy. Sorted cells were live CD3+CD8+, lacking CD19 and CD56, from PBMCs.

This sequence originates from a human donor with melanoma. This specimen was CD8+ T cells sorted from blood (inferred from file names), taken from a patient given nivolumab and ipilimumab in sequence. The chain uses TRBV19 and TRBJ2-7, with 12 bases aligning to TRBD1. This chain's CDR3 is CATAGTGGDKQYF. The CDR3 coding sequence is TGTGCCACTGCCGGGACAGGGGGCGACAAGCAGTACTTC.